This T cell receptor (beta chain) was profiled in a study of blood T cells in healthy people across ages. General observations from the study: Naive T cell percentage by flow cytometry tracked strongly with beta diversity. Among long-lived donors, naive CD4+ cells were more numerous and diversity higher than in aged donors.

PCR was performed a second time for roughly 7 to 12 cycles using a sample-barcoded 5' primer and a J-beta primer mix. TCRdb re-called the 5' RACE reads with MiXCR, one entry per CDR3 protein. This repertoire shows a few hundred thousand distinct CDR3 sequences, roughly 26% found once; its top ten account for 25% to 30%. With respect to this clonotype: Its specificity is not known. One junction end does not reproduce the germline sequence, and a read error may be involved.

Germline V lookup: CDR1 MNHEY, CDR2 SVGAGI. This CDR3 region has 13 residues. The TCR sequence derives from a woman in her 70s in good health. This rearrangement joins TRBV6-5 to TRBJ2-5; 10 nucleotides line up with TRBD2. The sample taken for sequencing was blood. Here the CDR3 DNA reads TGTGTCAGCAGCCAAACTAGCGGGAAGACCCAGTACTTC. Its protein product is CVSSQTSGKTQYF.